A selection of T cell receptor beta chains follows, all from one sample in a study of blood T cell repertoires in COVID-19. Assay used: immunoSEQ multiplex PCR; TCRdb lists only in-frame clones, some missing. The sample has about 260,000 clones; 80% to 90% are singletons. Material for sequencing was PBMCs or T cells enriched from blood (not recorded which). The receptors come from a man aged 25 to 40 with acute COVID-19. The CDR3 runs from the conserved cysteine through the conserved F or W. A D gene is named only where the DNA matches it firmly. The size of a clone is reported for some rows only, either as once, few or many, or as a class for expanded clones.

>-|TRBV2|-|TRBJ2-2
TGTGCCAGCAGGGCACAGTCGAACACCGGGGAGCTGTTTTTT
CASRAQSNTGELFF
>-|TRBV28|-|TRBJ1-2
TGTGCCAGCAGTTCGTACGTGGGTAGCGGCTACACCTTC
CASSSYVGSGYTF
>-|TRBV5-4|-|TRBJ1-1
TGTGCCAGCAGCTTGTCGGCGGGGACTGAAGCTTTCTTT
CASSLSAGTEAFF
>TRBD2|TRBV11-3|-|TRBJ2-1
TGTGCCAGCAGCTCTACGGGACTAGCGGGATACAATGAGCAGTTCTTC
CASSSTGLAGYNEQFF
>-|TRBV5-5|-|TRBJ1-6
TGTGCCAGCACCACCATGGGGCAATATAATTCACCCCTCCACTTT
CASTTMGQYNSPLHF
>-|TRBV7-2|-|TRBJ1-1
TGTGCCAGCAGCATGGACAGCACCACTGAAGCTTTCTTT
CASSMDSTTEAFF
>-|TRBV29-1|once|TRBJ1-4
TGCAGCGTGGTCGGGCCCCAGGGTGAAAAACTGTTTTTT
CSVVGPQGEKLFF
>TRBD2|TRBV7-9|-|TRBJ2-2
TGTGCCAGCAGCCTTAGCGGGCGTGACACCGGGGAGCTGTTTTTT
CASSLSGRDTGELFF
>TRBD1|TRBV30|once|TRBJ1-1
TGTGCCTGGAGTGGACAGGGGATAACTGAAGCTTTCTTT
CAWSGQGITEAFF
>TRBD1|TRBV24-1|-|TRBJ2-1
TGTGCCACCAGTGAGGGACAGGGCTATGAGCAGTTCTTC
CATSEGQGYEQFF
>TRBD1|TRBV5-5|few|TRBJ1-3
TGTGCCAGCAGCCCCTCCCCGACAGGGCGCTCTGGAAACACCATATATTTT
CASSPSPTGRSGNTIYF
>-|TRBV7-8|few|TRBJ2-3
TGTGCCAGCAGCTTAGAGTTAACTGGCACAGATACGCAGTATTTT
CASSLELTGTDTQYF
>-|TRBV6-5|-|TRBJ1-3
TGTGCCAGCAGTATAGGGACTACTGGAAACACCATATATTTT
CASSIGTTGNTIYF
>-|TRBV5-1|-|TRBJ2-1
TGTGCCAGCAGCTTGGTTACTCAGGGTCGGAATGAGCAGTTCTTC
CASSLVTQGRNEQFF